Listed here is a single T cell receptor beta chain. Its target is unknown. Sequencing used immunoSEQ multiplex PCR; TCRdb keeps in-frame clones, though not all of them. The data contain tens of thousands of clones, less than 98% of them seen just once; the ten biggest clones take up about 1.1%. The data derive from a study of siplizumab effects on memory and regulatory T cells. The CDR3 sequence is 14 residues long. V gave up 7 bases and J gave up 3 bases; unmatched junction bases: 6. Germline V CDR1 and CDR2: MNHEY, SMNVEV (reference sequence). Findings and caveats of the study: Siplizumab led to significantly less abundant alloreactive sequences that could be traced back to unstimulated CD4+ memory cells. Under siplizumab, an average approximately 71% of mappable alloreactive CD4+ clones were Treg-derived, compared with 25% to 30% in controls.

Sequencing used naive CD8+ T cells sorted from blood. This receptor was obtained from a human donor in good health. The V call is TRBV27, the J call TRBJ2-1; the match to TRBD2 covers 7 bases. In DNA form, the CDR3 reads TGTGCCAGCACCTATAGCGGGTTCTACAATGAGCAGTTCTTC. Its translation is CASTYSGFYNEQFF.